The 17 T cell receptor beta chains given below trace back to one sample, sequenced in a study of post-analysis software for immune sequencing data. Study observations and caveats: Controls had lower frequencies than patients of four or five TRBV segments, which included TRBV5-6, TRBV5-1 and TRBV20-1.

The authors incorporated unique molecular identifiers into the TCR beta cDNA libraries. TCRdb redid the calling of the PCR reads with MiXCR, one entry per CDR3 protein. Found here are 650,000 to 900,000 distinct CDR3 sequences, roughly 46% of them singletons; the top ten hold roughly 4.4%. These TCRs' antigens remain unknown. The sequenced material came from blood. These receptors originate from a girl aged 5-17 years with multiple sclerosis.

The chain combines TRBV3-1 with TRBJ2-7; D tentatively fits TRBD1 or TRBD2 (5 bases each). V was trimmed by 4 bases and J by 3 bases, leaving 19 bases between them. Germline V gives CDR1 LGHDT, CDR2 YNNKEL (reference sequence). The CDR3 extends over 16 amino acids. The DNA for the CDR3 is TGTGCCAGCAGCCGGGACCCGGATAACCCGGGCTACGAGCAGTACTTC. Protein product: CASSRDPDNPGYEQYF.

The rearrangement uses TRBV20-1 and TRBJ1-2; tentatively, D is TRBD1 (5 bases). There are 12 residues in the CDR3. V gave up 3 bases and J gave up 8 bases, with 13 bases separating them. Germline CDR1 and CDR2: DFQATT and SNEGSKA (reference sequence). This chain's CDR3 is CSARQGLRGYTF. Written as DNA, the CDR3 is TGCAGTGCTAGGCAGGGACTACGGGGCTACACCTTC.

V usage is TRBV5-1 and J usage is TRBJ2-1; 7 positions match TRBD2. Germline V gene lookup returns CDR1 SGHRS and CDR2 YFSETQ. V shed 3 bases, J shed 8 bases, and the junction held 2 bases outside the gene matches. The CDR3 consists of 12 residues. The chain's CDR3 is CASSWGGDEQFF. Here the CDR3 DNA reads TGCGCCAGCAGCTGGGGGGGGGATGAGCAGTTCTTC.

The genes are TRBV20-1 and TRBJ2-1; 7 nucleotides agree with TRBD1. This CDR3 contains 13 residues. J lost 12 bases, V lost 2 bases, and 10 bases had no gene match. CDR1 is DFQATT, CDR2 SNEGSKA, per germline (reference sequence). CDR3 protein: CSARSTNQGVQFF. CDR3 nucleotide sequence: TGCAGTGCTAGATCGACGAACCAGGGGGTGCAGTTCTTC.

The table lists this clonotype with a few counts. The CDR3 region has the DNA TGTGCCAGCAGCCTCCTTACGGGGGAGCAGTACTTC. It yields the protein CASSLLTGEQYF. The V and J genes are TRBV3-1 and TRBJ2-7; TRBD2 is a possible D gene (5 bases). Germline CDR1 is LGHDT and CDR2 is YNNKEL (reference sequence). V was clipped by 4 bases and J by 7 bases, with 11 bases between them. This CDR3 has 12 amino acids.

This clonotype was picked up a small number of times. The chain carries TRBV24-1 and TRBJ2-1; D call uncertain. V shed 6 bases and J shed 9 bases, with 14 bases lying between them. CDR3 length equals 13 residues. Germline V gene lookup returns CDR1 KGHDR and CDR2 SFDVKD. The CDR3 DNA follows: TGTGCCACCAGTTCCGCATCTAAGGGTGAGCAGTTCTTC. Protein product: CATSSASKGEQFF.

The rearrangement uses TRBV27 and TRBJ2-1; 10 bases map to TRBD1. V shed 3 bases, J shed 9 bases, and the junction held 8 bases outside the gene matches. This CDR3 comprises 15 residues. Germline V CDR1 and CDR2: MNHEY, SMNVEV (reference sequence). In DNA, the CDR3 is TGTGCCAGCAGTTTGGACAGGGGGGCTCTCGGTGAGCAGTTCTTC. This encodes CASSLDRGALGEQFF.

Notes on this clonotype: Because the CDR3's place on the DNA is in doubt, the DNA is left out and the CDR3 is given as listed by TCRdb. The chain links TRBV6-2 or TRBV6-3 to TRBJ1-3. CDR1 is MNHEY and CDR2 is SVGEGT in the germline V gene. The CDR3 spans 24 amino acids, including both terminal residues. CDR3 amino acids: CASRRRAGPTRNTEAFFGQGTIYF.

This clonotype has more than one count but fewer than ten. The V and J genes are TRBV5-6 and TRBJ2-1, with 7 bases fitting TRBD2. The CDR3 runs 16 residues. Losses at the gene ends were 1 base for V and 4 bases for J; bases not matched to a gene: 8. The germline gives CDR1 SGHDT, CDR2 YYEEEE. The CDR3 loop is CASSLPASGKYNEQFF. In nucleotides, the CDR3 is TGTGCCAGCAGCTTGCCCGCTAGCGGCAAATACAATGAGCAGTTCTTC. Supplemented by reference TRBV5-6 and TRBJ2-1, the full variable domain reads DAGVTQSPTHLIKTRGQQVTLRCSPKSGHDTVSWYQQALGQGPQFIFQYYEEEERQRGNFPDRFSGHQFPNYSSELNVNALLLGDSALYLCASSLPASGKYNEQFFGPGTRLTVL.

This clonotype has ten or more counts. The rearrangement links TRBV12-3 or TRBV12-4 to TRBJ1-2, with D possibly matching TRBD1 (6 bases). Trimming left V 2 bases short and J 4 bases short, with 8 bases between. There are 13 residues in the CDR3. This CDR3 reads CASSLSDSYGYTF. CDR3 coding DNA: TGTGCCAGCAGTTTATCGGACAGCTATGGCTACACCTTC.

This clonotype was counted a few times. The CDR3 bases are TGTGCCAGCAGTGAAGCGCGTGTAGCTGGGGATACGCAGTATTTT. It yields the protein CASSEARVAGDTQYF. V and J are TRBV2 and TRBJ2-3; D gene ambiguous. The length of the CDR3 is 15 residues. Trimming removed 0 bases at V and 6 bases at J, with 13 bases between. The V gene's germline CDR1 is SNHLY and CDR2 FYNNEI.

This rearrangement joins TRBV9 to TRBJ2-3; D could derive from TRBD1 or TRBD2 (5 bases each). V was trimmed by 0 bases and J by 1 base, leaving 9 bases between them. Per the germline V gene, CDR1 is SGDLS and CDR2 is YYNGEE. CDR3 length equals 15 residues. CDR3 sequence: CASSVGGFGTDTQYF. CDR3 DNA: TGTGCCAGCAGCGTAGGGGGGTTCGGCACAGATACGCAGTATTTT.

The table lists this clonotype with a few counts. At one end the junction does not follow the germline gene, possibly because of a read error. V gene TRBV20-1 combines with J gene TRBJ2-1, with 11 bases matching TRBD2. Germline lookup yields CDR1 DFQATT and CDR2 SNEGSKA (reference sequence). The length of the CDR3 is 16 residues. CDR3 sequence: CSGLAGGWSSCNEQFF. The CDR3 DNA is TGCAGTGGTCTAGCGGGAGGTTGGAGCTCCTGCAATGAGCAGTTCTTC.

This sequence joins TRBV6-5 and TRBJ2-5, with D maybe TRBD2 (6 bases). TRBJ2-7 explains the end of the DNA better; the J call may be wrong. The CDR3 consists of 15 residues. From germline, CDR1 is MNHEY and CDR2 SVGAGI. CDR3 sequence (DNA): TGTGCCAGCAGTTACGGGCCGATGGGGACTTACGAGCAGTACTTC. Protein: CASSYGPMGTYEQYF.

This chain links TRBV29-1 with TRBJ2-7; 8 nucleotides line up with TRBD1. Trimming at V came to 6 bases and at J to 1 base, leaving 2 bases not matched to a gene. Germline V gene data show CDR1 as SQVTM and CDR2 as ANQGSEA. The CDR3 has 12 amino acids. CDR3 protein: CSVWTGSYEQYF. In DNA, the CDR3 is TGCAGCGTGTGGACAGGGTCCTACGAGCAGTACTTC.

This sequence joins TRBV7-8 and TRBJ1-4; D is possibly TRBD1 (6 bases). This CDR3 has 13 residues. Germline values: CDR1 SGHVS, CDR2 FQNEAQ. Trimming shortened V by 2 bases and J by 7 bases, and 8 bases separated the two germline ends. CDR3 nucleotide sequence: TGTGCCAGCAGCTTAAACAGGGTTGAAAAACTGTTTTTT. It translates to CASSLNRVEKLFF.

A few counts support this clonotype. The rearrangement joins TRBV6-1 to TRBJ2-7; either TRBD1 or TRBD2 may supply D (5 bases each). Trimming removed 3 bases at V and 4 bases at J, with 22 bases between. Germline CDR1 is MNHNS and CDR2 is SASEGT. The CDR3 has 17 amino acids. In DNA form, the CDR3 reads TGTGCCAGCAGTGATTTAGGAGGACGTAGGGCAGGGTACGAGCAGTACTTC. Protein product: CASSDLGGRRAGYEQYF.